The 10 T cell receptor beta chains given below trace back to one sample, sequenced in a study of CD8 T cells in Susac syndrome. Reverse transcription of roughly 0.5 to 1 ug RNA used random hexamers. MiXCR was run by TCRdb on the immunoSEQ multiplex PCR reads, yielding one entry per CDR3 protein. The table lists around 170,000 distinct CDR3 sequences, about 96% of them singletons. Sequencing was carried out using CD4+ T cells from PBMCs. These receptors all stem from a human donor with Susac syndrome.

This chain joins TRBV29-1 and TRBJ2-1; D not resolved. Trimming left V 6 bases short and J 0 bases short, with 15 bases between. Germline loops: CDR1 SQVTM, CDR2 ANQGSEA. The CDR3 loop spans 15 amino acids. Written as DNA, the CDR3 is TGCAGCGTGGCGTTGCAGGTGAGCTCCTACAATGAGCAGTTCTTC. Its protein product is CSVALQVSSYNEQFF.

V and J are TRBV15 and TRBJ1-3; D possibly corresponds to TRBD1 (6 bases). The length of the CDR3 is 13 residues. V lost 4 bases and J 4 bases, leaving 8 bases between the germline ends. Per the germline V gene, CDR1 is LNHNV and CDR2 is YYDKDF (reference sequence). The CDR3: CATSKGVGNTIYF. The CDR3 DNA reads TGTGCCACCAGCAAGGGGGTCGGAAACACCATATATTTT. The whole variable domain, filled in from reference TRBV15 and TRBJ1-3, reads DAMVIQNPRYQVTQFGKPVTLSCSQTLNHNVMYWYQQKSSQAPKLLFHYYDKDFNNEADTPDNFQSRRPNTSFCFLDIRSPGLGDTAMYLCATSKGVGNTIYFGEGSWLTVV.

The chain couples TRBV13 to TRBJ2-5; TRBD2 is a possible D gene (6 bases). The CDR3 has 15 amino acids. Germline V gene data show CDR1 as PRHDT and CDR2 as FYEKMQ (reference sequence). V dropped 3 bases and J dropped 5 bases, with 16 bases sitting between them. CDR3 sequence reads: CASSFGTQKIETQYF. DNA for the CDR3: TGTGCCAGCAGCTTCGGGACTCAGAAGATCGAGACCCAGTACTTC.

The chain carries TRBV30 and TRBJ2-5, with D possibly being TRBD1 (6 bases). The CDR3 spans 11 residues. V was clipped by 5 bases and J by 5 bases, with 9 bases between them. CDR1 is GTSNPN and CDR2 is SVGIG in the germline V gene (reference sequence). This CDR3 reads CAWSQGETQYF. The CDR3 DNA is TGTGCCTGGTCACAGGGTGAGACCCAGTACTTC.

The gene calls are TRBV4-3 and TRBJ2-1, with 7 bases fitting TRBD2. The V segment lost 3 bases and the J segment 8 bases; nucleotides outside the gene matches: 10. Per the germline V gene, CDR1 is LGHNA and CDR2 is YSLEER. The CDR3 loop spans 15 amino acids. DNA for the CDR3: TGCGCCAGCAGCCACGCAGCGGGACTATGGGATGAGCAGTTCTTC. It specifies CASSHAAGLWDEQFF.

This chain uses TRBV18 with TRBJ2-1; D remains unclear. The germline V gene has CDR1 KGHSH and CDR2 LQKENI. With 2 bases removed from V and 5 bases from J, the gap between germline ends came to 7 bases. There are 13 residues in the CDR3. Here the CDR3 reads CASSPIRNNEQFF. In DNA form, the CDR3 reads TGTGCCAGCTCACCAATAAGGAACAATGAGCAGTTCTTC.

This chain links TRBV27 with TRBJ2-1, with TRBD1 identical over 8 bases. The V gene end was trimmed by 6 bases and the J gene end by 3 bases; junction bases not matched to a gene: 1. Germline-derived CDR1 and CDR2 are MNHEY and SMNVEV (reference sequence). The CDR3 has 13 residues. The CDR3 is CASRTGDYNEQFF. CDR3 in DNA: TGTGCCAGCAGGACAGGGGACTACAATGAGCAGTTCTTC.

The V call is TRBV7-6, the J call TRBJ2-3; 11 nucleotides agree with TRBD1. The CDR3 has 16 residues. CDR1 and CDR2 from the germline V gene are SGHVS and FNYEAQ. V lost 6 bases to trimming and J lost 7 bases; unmatched junction nucleotides: 12. CDR3 region: CASSIQDRGPTNTQYF. The CDR3 DNA reads as TGTGCCAGCAGTATCCAGGACAGGGGGCCGACGAATACGCAGTATTTT.

The CDR3 DNA follows: TGTGCCAGCAGTGATGTCTCCGAGCAGTTCTTC. Its translation: CASSDVSEQFF. The chain couples TRBV25-1 to TRBJ2-1; D gene uncertain. V was pared by 3 bases and J by 10 bases, with 7 bases between. Germline V gene data show CDR1 as MGHDK and CDR2 as SYGVNS. CDR3 size: 11 residues.

This sequence joins TRBV5-4 and TRBJ2-5; 11 positions agree with TRBD1. This CDR3 region has 16 residues. The junction had 13 bases not matched to a gene; V was cut back by 4 bases and J by 8 bases. The germline CDR1 and CDR2 sequences are SGHNT and YYREEE (reference sequence). The CDR3 reads CASSRGAGQGVDTQYF. Here the CDR3 DNA reads TGTGCCAGCAGCCGAGGCGCGGGACAGGGGGTTGACACCCAGTACTTC.